Below, 29 T cell receptor beta chains from the same sample are listed, as sequenced in a study of cytomegalovirus exposure and HLA in healthy donors. Profiled with immunoSEQ multiplex PCR; TCRdb holds only in-frame clones, not every one. The data contain some 140,000 clones, 70% to 90% of them singletons. The sequencing input was PBMCs. These receptors were collected from a man younger than 35 in good health and CMV-seronegative.

The chain combines TRBV6-5 with TRBJ2-3, with 7 bases that match TRBD2. V lost 2 bases, J lost 6 bases, and 2 bases stayed unmatched. CDR1 is MNHEY and CDR2 is SVGAGI in the germline V gene. This CDR3 has 13 residues. CDR3 DNA: TGTGCCAGCAGTTACCGAGCGGGGGATACGCAGTATTTT. It codes for CASSYRAGDTQYF.

V and J are TRBV7-8 and TRBJ2-7; a weak D match, TRBD1 (5 bases). CDR3 length equals 14 residues. V gave up 7 bases and J gave up 0 bases, with 13 bases separating them. CDR1 and CDR2 from the germline V gene are SGHVS and FQNEAQ. The CDR3 sequence: CASTTDLSSYEQYF. The CDR3 DNA reads TGTGCCAGCACGACAGATCTTAGCTCCTACGAGCAGTACTTC.

CDR3 amino acids: CSVQVGGGYTF. The CDR3 DNA reads as TGCAGCGTACAGGTCGGGGGAGGCTACACCTTC. V is TRBV29-1 and J is TRBJ1-2, with D possibly TRBD1 on 5 matching bases. The CDR3 is 11 residues long. The V gene lost 6 bases and the J gene lost 8 bases, with 13 bases spanning the gap. The germline gives CDR1 SQVTM, CDR2 ANQGSEA.

V gene TRBV7-9 combines with J gene TRBJ2-3, with D perhaps matching TRBD2 (5 bases). Trimming left V 4 bases short and J 5 bases short, with 13 bases between. CDR1 is SEHNR and CDR2 is FQNEAQ in the germline V gene (reference sequence). The CDR3 length is 14 residues. The CDR3 region has the DNA TGTGCCAGCAGCTACCAAACCGGAGGAGATACGCAGTATTTT. It yields the protein CASSYQTGGDTQYF.

The chain couples TRBV7-9 to TRBJ2-7; D gene unclear. Per the germline V gene, CDR1 is SEHNR and CDR2 is FQNEAQ (reference sequence). V gave up 5 bases and J gave up 3 bases, with 14 bases separating them. The CDR3 is 14 amino acids. DNA for the CDR3: TGTGCCAGCAGCCTCCCCGACGAGCGCTACGAGCAGTACTTC. Amino acids: CASSLPDERYEQYF. The entire variable domain, with the rest obtained from reference TRBV7-9 and TRBJ2-7, is as follows: DTGVSQNPRHKITKRGQNVTFRCDPISEHNRLYWYRQTLGQGPEFLTYFQNEAQLEKSRLLSDRFSAERPKGSFSTLEIQRTEQGDSAMYLCASSLPDERYEQYFGPGTRLTVT.

This sequence joins TRBV6-5 and TRBJ2-5; a possible D gene is TRBD1 (6 bases). Trimming cost V 1 base and J 2 bases, with 11 bases left between them. CDR1 MNHEY and CDR2 SVGAGI come from the germline V gene. The length of the CDR3 is 15 residues. The CDR3 bases are TGTGCCAGCAGTTACTTAACCGGGACACAAGAGACCCAGTACTTC. Protein product: CASSYLTGTQETQYF.

CDR3 loop: CAWSVVSSGEQFF. CDR3 sequence (DNA): TGTGCCTGGAGTGTTGTGTCTAGCGGAGAGCAGTTCTTC. This chain connects TRBV30 to TRBJ2-1; 7 bases agree with TRBD2. V was clipped by 0 bases and J by 10 bases; unmatched bases: 6. From germline, CDR1 is GTSNPN and CDR2 SVGIG (reference sequence). The CDR3 has 13 residues. Full variable domain (missing parts from reference TRBV30 and TRBJ2-1): SQTIHQWPATLVQPVGSPLSLECTVEGTSNPNLYWYRQAAGRGLQLLFYSVGIGQISSEVPQNLSASRPQDRQFILSSKKLLLSDSGFYLCAWSVVSSGEQFFGPGTRLTVL.

The genes are TRBV6-5 and TRBJ2-5; D unclear. CDR1 and CDR2 from the germline V gene are MNHEY and SVGAGI. The CDR3 runs to 13 residues. V lost 2 bases and J lost 3, with 7 bases in between. This chain's CDR3 is CASSYAVEETQYF. CDR3 sequence (DNA): TGTGCCAGCAGTTACGCGGTGGAAGAGACCCAGTACTTC.

The genes are TRBV7-2 and TRBJ1-3; TRBD1 aligns across 10 bases. CDR1 is SGHTA and CDR2 is FQGNSA in the germline V gene. After removal of 5 bases from V and 2 bases from J, the junction contained 3 bases not matched to a gene. CDR3 length: 15 residues. CDR3 bases: TGTGCCAGCAGCCACGACAGGGGGCCTGGAAACACCATATATTTT. This codes for CASSHDRGPGNTIYF.

Only a few counts were recorded for this clone. V is TRBV6-1 and J is TRBJ2-7; a weak D match, TRBD1 (6 bases). The CDR3 runs 13 residues. Trimming pared 11 bases from V and 0 bases from J, leaving 14 bases between. CDR1 and CDR2 (germline): MNHNS, SASEGT. The CDR3 coding sequence is TGTGCCGCGGAGACGGACAGCTCCTACGAGCAGTACTTC. It codes for CAAETDSSYEQYF.

The sample holds one count of this clone. The rearrangement uses TRBV27 and TRBJ1-2; tentative D call: TRBD1 (6 bases). Trimming cost V 7 bases and J 8 bases, with 20 bases left between them. This CDR3 is built from 14 residues. Germline CDR1 MNHEY, CDR2 SMNVEV (reference sequence). The CDR3 loop is CASTPGGQYRGYTF. CDR3 nucleotides: TGTGCCAGCACCCCCGGGGGGCAATATCGGGGCTACACCTTC.

Concerning this clone: The identical CDR3 is also encoded by other nucleotide sequences in the sample. The V gene is TRBV6-5, the J gene TRBJ1-2, with D perhaps matching TRBD1 (6 bases). The V end lost 2 bases, the J end lost 10 bases, and 14 bases lay between the germline ends. CDR1 MNHEY and CDR2 SVGAGI come from the germline V gene. The CDR3 has 13 amino acids. The CDR3, as DNA: TGTGCCAGCAGTTACCGGACAGCGACCCCCTACACCTTC. This sequence encodes CASSYRTATPYTF.

CDR3 in DNA: TGTGCCAGCAGCTTGGGTGACTTCTACGAGCAGTACTTC. It yields the protein CASSLGDFYEQYF. The rearrangement joins TRBV5-4 to TRBJ2-7; no clear D gene. The CDR3 extends over 13 amino acids. Germline CDR1 and CDR2: SGHNT and YYREEE (reference sequence). Trimming removed 0 bases from V and 3 bases from J, with 7 bases in between. The whole variable domain, remainder taken from reference TRBV5-4 and TRBJ2-7, is ETGVTQSPTHLIKTRGQQVTLRCSSQSGHNTVSWYQQALGQGPQFIFQYYREEENGRGNFPPRFSGLQFPNYSSELNVNALELDDSALYLCASSLGDFYEQYFGPGTRLTVT.

CDR3 in amino acids: CASSPRLGRSSYNEQFF. The DNA for the CDR3 is TGTGCCAGCAGCCCCAGACTAGGCAGGAGCTCCTACAATGAGCAGTTCTTC. This chain links TRBV7-9 with TRBJ2-1; perhaps TRBD2 as D (6 bases). The V end was cut by 5 bases, the J end by 0 bases, with 17 bases between. Germline assignment: CDR1 SEHNR and CDR2 FQNEAQ (reference sequence). The CDR3 has 17 residues.

The V gene is TRBV28, the J gene TRBJ1-1; D is undetermined. Between the trimmed V and J ends, which lost 2 bases and 3 bases, there was a span of 13 bases. Germline-derived CDR1 and CDR2 are MDHEN and SYDVKM. This CDR3 spans 15 amino acids. CDR3 DNA sequence: TGTGCCAGCAGTTTACCCGGGTCTTATGACACTGAAGCTTTCTTT. It encodes CASSLPGSYDTEAFF.

This chain links TRBV2 with TRBJ2-1; TRBD2 matches at 13 bases. CDR1 is SNHLY and CDR2 is FYNNEI in the germline V gene. This CDR3 region has 15 residues. V dropped 0 bases and J dropped 9; count of bases not matched to a gene: 2. The CDR3 protein is CASSEATSGGGEQFF. CDR3 DNA sequence: TGTGCCAGCAGTGAAGCAACTAGCGGGGGGGGTGAGCAGTTCTTC.

The chain uses TRBV9 and TRBJ2-1, with 7 bases that match TRBD1. Germline assignment: CDR1 SGDLS and CDR2 YYNGEE. The CDR3 consists of 17 residues. With V trimmed by 0 bases and J by 9 bases, 15 bases remained unmatched. The CDR3 sequence is CASSVALTGASLGEQFF. Here the CDR3 DNA reads TGTGCCAGCAGCGTAGCCCTTACAGGGGCTTCGCTTGGTGAGCAGTTCTTC. Full variable domain (rest looked up from reference TRBV9 and TRBJ2-1): DSGVTQTPKHLITATGQRVTLRCSPRSGDLSVYWYQQSLDQGLQFLIQYYNGEERAKGNILERFSAQQFPDLHSELNLSSLELGDSALYFCASSVALTGASLGEQFFGPGTRLTVL.

This clone was picked up a small number of times. This rearrangement joins TRBV6-1 to TRBJ1-5; D is undetermined. The CDR3 sequence is 15 residues long. With 8 bases removed from V and 2 bases from J, the gap between germline ends came to 16 bases. CDR1 and CDR2 (germline): MNHNS, SASEGT. CDR3 region: CASREEDGGNQPQHF. The CDR3 DNA reads TGTGCCAGCCGGGAGGAGGACGGTGGCAATCAGCCCCAGCATTTT.

This clone was observed a handful of times. The CDR3 spells CASSEAEGTGGDEQYF. The CDR3 DNA follows: TGTGCCAGCAGTGAAGCGGAGGGGACAGGGGGCGACGAGCAGTACTTC. The chain recombines TRBV6-1 with TRBJ2-7, with 12 bases aligning to TRBD1. Germline V gives CDR1 MNHNS, CDR2 SASEGT. Trimming took 0 bases from V and 5 from J; bases not matched to a gene: 5. The CDR3 length is 16 residues.

This clone came up once. This sequence joins TRBV20-1 and TRBJ1-5, with D uncertain. V was trimmed by 3 bases and J by 5 bases, leaving 5 bases between them. The CDR3 is made up of 11 amino acids. Germline CDR1 DFQATT, CDR2 SNEGSKA (reference sequence). In DNA, the CDR3 is TGCAGTGCTAGTGAGGATCAGCCCCAGCATTTT. Its translation is CSASEDQPQHF.

The chain joins TRBV14 to TRBJ1-1, with TRBD1 as a possible D gene (5 bases). Per the germline V gene, CDR1 is SGHDN and CDR2 is FVKESK. This CDR3 spans 14 amino acids. V lost 7 bases and J 0 bases, leaving 12 bases between the germline ends. The CDR3: CASTSGWLNTEAFF. DNA for the CDR3: TGTGCCAGCACCTCAGGGTGGCTGAACACTGAAGCTTTCTTT.

The chain is built from TRBV7-9 and TRBJ2-7; D may be TRBD1 (5 bases). In germline, CDR1 is SEHNR, CDR2 FQNEAQ (reference sequence). V lost 6 bases to trimming and J lost 9 bases, with 15 bases between them. The CDR3 sequence is 12 residues long. CDR3 loop: CASSRTPVGQYF. In nucleotides, the CDR3 is TGTGCCAGCAGTCGGACACCGGTCGGGCAGTACTTC.

The chain employs TRBV6-1 and TRBJ2-6, with a tentative D call TRBD1 (6 bases). CDR3 length: 17 amino acids. Trimming left V 4 bases short and J 4 bases short, with 17 bases between. Germline CDR1 and CDR2: MNHNS and SASEGT. CDR3 in DNA: TGTGCCAGCAGTGGGACAGCCACCCCGGAGGGGGCCAACGTCCTGACTTTC. Protein sequence: CASSGTATPEGANVLTF.

The chain uses TRBV2 and TRBJ2-4; D is perhaps TRBD2 (6 bases). Germline CDR1 SNHLY, CDR2 FYNNEI. Between the trimmed V and J ends, which lost 4 bases and 0 bases, there was a span of 7 bases. This CDR3 is built from 14 residues. As DNA, the CDR3 is TGTGCCAGCAGTGCTAGCGTAGCCAAAAACATTCAGTACTTC. Protein product: CASSASVAKNIQYF.

The chain joins TRBV2 to TRBJ1-5; the match to TRBD1 covers 8 bases. The CDR3 extends over 13 amino acids. V dropped 5 bases and J dropped 7; count of bases not matched to a gene: 4. CDR1 is SNHLY, CDR2 FYNNEI, per germline. Here the CDR3 DNA reads TGTGCCAGCAGTCCGACAGGGGACCAGCCCCAGCATTTT. Its protein is CASSPTGDQPQHF. Together with reference TRBV2 and TRBJ1-5, the CDR3 gives the full variable domain: EPEVTQTPSHQVTQMGQEVILRCVPISNHLYFYWYRQILGQKVEFLVSFYNNEISEKSEIFDDQFSVERPDGSNFTLKIRSTKLEDSAMYFCASSPTGDQPQHFGDGTRLSIL.

This clone has more than one count but fewer than ten. The chain carries TRBV25-1 and TRBJ2-7; D gene unclear. Germline lookup yields CDR1 MGHDK and CDR2 SYGVNS. This CDR3 has 11 amino acids. The V gene lost 7 bases and the J gene lost 3 bases, with 7 bases spanning the gap. CDR3 sequence (DNA): TGTGCCAGCACCCGGTACTACGAGCAGTACTTC. As protein: CASTRYYEQYF.

The chain couples TRBV4-1 to TRBJ2-5, with TRBD2 matching 7 bases. Looked up from germline, CDR1 is MGHRA and CDR2 is YSYEKL. The CDR3 has 17 residues. With 0 bases clipped from V and 3 bases from J, the junction kept 10 bases outside the gene matches. CDR3 coding DNA: TGCGCCAGCAGCCAAGATACGAAACTAGCGAGGAAAGAGACCCAGTACTTC. Encoded protein: CASSQDTKLARKETQYF.

This clone has just one count. The J gene is TRBJ2-7, the V gene TRBV7-2; weak D call: TRBD1 (6 bases). Trimming left V 5 bases short and J 5 bases short, with 19 bases between. From germline, CDR1 is SGHTA and CDR2 FQGNSA. The CDR3 has 15 amino acids. CDR3 amino acids: CASSPQGLVAHEQYF. The CDR3 nucleotides are TGTGCCAGCAGCCCCCAGGGGCTAGTTGCCCACGAGCAGTACTTC.

This clone was detected once. The rearrangement links TRBV10-3 to TRBJ1-2; D perhaps matches TRBD1 (6 bases). In germline, CDR1 is ENHRY, CDR2 SYGVKD. CDR3 length equals 15 residues. V was shortened by 10 bases and J by 7 bases, with 25 bases between the two germline ends. CDR3 coding DNA: TGTGCCACCGCACCCGGACAGACTATGAAAGTTGGCTACACCTTC. This translates into CATAPGQTMKVGYTF.